The next 30 T cell receptor beta chains were all read from a single sample in a study of blood T cell repertoires in COVID-19. The table came from immunoSEQ multiplex PCR; TCRdb's copy has only in-frame clones and leaves some out. This sample carries 240,000 or so clones, 86% of them seen once, and the ten largest clones take roughly 1.9%. The sample taken for sequencing was PBMCs or T cells enriched from blood (not recorded which). These receptors were collected from a woman aged 45 to 65 who had recovered from COVID-19.

V usage is TRBV5-1 and J usage is TRBJ1-5; TRBD1 agrees at 7 bases. CDR3 length: 15 residues. Germline V gene sequence: CDR1 SGHRS, CDR2 YFSETQ. The J segment lost 0 bases and the V segment lost 4 bases, leaving 4 bases of the junction unmatched. The CDR3 is CASSLGTASNQPQHF. In DNA form, the CDR3 reads TGCGCCAGCAGCCTCGGGACAGCTAGCAATCAGCCCCAGCATTTT. The full variable domain, in which reference TRBV5-1 and TRBJ1-5 provide the parts outside the CDR3, is KAGVTQTPRYLIKTRGQQVTLSCSPISGHRSVSWYQQTPGQGLQFLFEYFSETQRNKGNFPGRFSGRQFSNSRSEMNVSTLELGDSALYLCASSLGTASNQPQHFGDGTRLSIL.

The chain recombines TRBV7-2 with TRBJ1-5; a weak D match, TRBD1 (6 bases). Per germline, CDR1 SGHTA and CDR2 FQGNSA. V lost 1 base, J lost 6 bases, and 25 bases lay in between. This CDR3 has 19 residues. The CDR3 spells CASSLVVDSTGSFSQPQHF. Here the CDR3 DNA reads TGTGCCAGCAGCTTAGTAGTGGATTCCACAGGGAGTTTTAGTCAGCCCCAGCATTTT.

The rearrangement links TRBV6-5 to TRBJ1-6; D gene unclear. The CDR3 is 11 amino acids. Trimming pared 9 bases from V and 9 bases from J, leaving 9 bases between. Germline CDR1 reads MNHEY; CDR2 reads SVGAGI. CDR3 DNA sequence: TGTGCCAGGCCATCGGGTTCACCCCTCCACTTT. It yields the protein CARPSGSPLHF.

This rearrangement joins TRBV7-9 to TRBJ1-1, with 9 bases fitting TRBD1. The CDR3 sequence is 15 residues long. V trimming: 7 bases; J trimming: 5 bases; junction bases outside the gene matches: 11. Germline CDR1 SEHNR, CDR2 FQNEAQ (reference sequence). The DNA of the CDR3 is TGTGCCAGCAATTTGATGGGGACAGGGTGGACTGAAGCTTTCTTT. Translating it yields CASNLMGTGWTEAFF.

The chain carries TRBV7-2 and TRBJ2-6; tentatively, D is TRBD2 (5 bases). V shed 1 base and J shed 0 bases, with 7 bases lying between them. The CDR3 totals 16 residues. CDR1 is SGHTA and CDR2 is FQGNSA in the germline V gene. The CDR3 coding sequence is TGTGCCAGCAGCTTAGGGAGGATCTCTGGGGCCAACGTCCTGACTTTC. Translated, it gives CASSLGRISGANVLTF.

The V call is TRBV2, the J call TRBJ1-2, with 7 bases aligning to TRBD1. Per the germline V gene, CDR1 is SNHLY and CDR2 is FYNNEI. There are 14 residues in the CDR3. The J segment lost 8 bases and the V segment lost 4 bases, leaving 10 bases of the junction unmatched. CDR3 amino acids: CASSGGTVGTGYTF. CDR3 bases: TGTGCCAGCAGTGGAGGGACAGTAGGAACCGGCTACACCTTC.

This rearrangement joins TRBV7-9 to TRBJ2-7, with 7 bases lining up with TRBD1. V dropped 6 bases and J dropped 3; count of bases not matched to a gene: 8. Per the germline V gene, CDR1 is SEHNR and CDR2 is FQNEAQ (reference sequence). The CDR3 has 14 amino acids. The CDR3 spells CASSRGGSFYEQYF. CDR3 DNA sequence: TGTGCCAGCAGTCGAGGGGGCAGTTTCTACGAGCAGTACTTC.

The chain combines TRBV28 with TRBJ1-5; 8 positions agree with TRBD1. The ends lost 10 bases at V and 7 bases at J; junction bases unmatched: 18. The CDR3 extends over 16 amino acids. The V gene's germline CDR1 is MDHEN and CDR2 SYDVKM. In DNA, the CDR3 is TGTGCCACCTTCATACCCGGACAGGGCGGAGGGCAGCCCCAGCATTTT. Its protein is CATFIPGQGGGQPQHF.

In its sample, this clone was seen once. J is TRBJ2-2 and V is TRBV11-3, with 11 bases identical to TRBD2. Germline V gene data show CDR1 as SGHNT and CDR2 as YENEEA. V lost 4 bases and J lost 3; bases outside the gene matches: 10. This CDR3 is built from 18 residues. The CDR3 DNA follows: TGTGCCAGCAGCTCCACTACTCTAGCGGGGGGTTACACCGGGGAGCTGTTTTTT. Residues: CASSSTTLAGGYTGELFF.

The J gene is TRBJ2-7, the V gene TRBV7-2; TRBD2 matches at 14 bases. CDR1 and CDR2 from the germline V gene are SGHTA and FQGNSA. Trimming cost V 1 base and J 12 bases; bases outside gene matches: 11. This CDR3 comprises 16 residues. The CDR3 DNA is TGTGCCAGCAGCTTAGGATCAGGACTAGCGGGAGGCGGGACGTACTTC. Residues: CASSLGSGLAGGGTYF. Together with reference TRBV7-2 and TRBJ2-7, the CDR3 gives the full variable domain: GAGVSQSPSNKVTEKGKDVELRCDPISGHTALYWYRQSLGQGLEFLIYFQGNSAPDKSGLPSDRFSAERTGGSVSTLTIQRTQQEDSAVYLCASSLGSGLAGGGTYFGPGTRLTVT.

This clone was seen only once. J is TRBJ1-2 and V is TRBV4-3; D remains ambiguous. Trimming stripped 2 bases from V and 0 bases from J, with 10 bases between. CDR1 and CDR2 (germline): LGHNA, YSLEER. CDR3 length equals 15 residues. In DNA form, the CDR3 reads TGCGCCAGCAGCCAACGACATTCAGCTAACTATGGCTACACCTTC. This gives the protein CASSQRHSANYGYTF.

This chain joins TRBV9 and TRBJ2-2; 10 positions agree with TRBD2. Germline V gene lookup returns CDR1 SGDLS and CDR2 YYNGEE. J was trimmed by 7 bases and V by 0 bases; bases with no gene match: 12. The CDR3 runs 18 residues. CDR3 amino acids: CASSVAGGLAGVYGELFF. DNA for the CDR3: TGTGCCAGCAGCGTAGCTGGGGGCCTAGCGGGAGTATACGGGGAGCTGTTTTTT.

The chain joins TRBV27 to TRBJ1-3, with D maybe TRBD1 (6 bases). Trimming shortened V by 0 bases and J by 0 bases, and 6 bases separated the two germline ends. This CDR3 has 15 amino acids. CDR1 is MNHEY and CDR2 is SMNVEV in the germline V gene (reference sequence). The CDR3 DNA reads as TGTGCCAGCAGTTTATCGACAGGCTCTGGAAACACCATATATTTT. It specifies CASSLSTGSGNTIYF.

CDR3 residues: CASSIDGGSPYNEQFF. As DNA, the CDR3 is TGTGCCAGTAGTATAGATGGGGGGAGCCCCTACAATGAGCAGTTCTTC. V and J are TRBV19 and TRBJ2-1, with a weak D call TRBD2 (6 bases). The CDR3 runs to 16 residues. Germline CDR1 LNHDA, CDR2 SQIVND (reference sequence). Trimming cost V 0 bases and J 2 bases, with 11 bases left between them.

The genes are TRBV5-6 and TRBJ2-7, with 7 bases identical to TRBD1. V was clipped by 2 bases and J by 2 bases; unmatched bases: 7. The germline V gene has CDR1 SGHDT and CDR2 YYEEEE. This CDR3 has 15 residues. CDR3 residues: CASSFGTASPYEQYF. CDR3 in DNA: TGTGCCAGCAGCTTTGGGACAGCCTCCCCCTACGAGCAGTACTTC.

The chain carries TRBV7-2 and TRBJ2-7; the D is unclear. V was clipped by 5 bases and J by 1 base, with 9 bases between them. The germline CDR1 and CDR2 sequences are SGHTA and FQGNSA. The CDR3 is 13 residues long. The CDR3 sequence is CASSPAMSYEQYF. DNA of the CDR3: TGTGCCAGCAGCCCCGCGATGTCCTACGAGCAGTACTTC.

CDR3 protein: CASGLVLTAASGNTIYF. CDR3 DNA: TGTGCTAGTGGTTTGGTACTTACAGCAGCCTCTGGAAACACCATATATTTT. The chain carries TRBV12-5 and TRBJ1-3; D is undetermined. V lost 0 bases and J lost 0, with 12 bases in between. Germline V CDR1 and CDR2: LGHNT, FRNRAP. The CDR3 spans 17 residues. Combining the CDR3 with reference TRBV12-5 and TRBJ1-3 gives the whole variable domain DARVTQTPRHKVTEMGQEVTMRCQPILGHNTVFWYRQTMMQGLELLAYFRNRAPLDDSGMPKDRFSAEMPDATLATLKIQPSEPRDSAVYFCASGLVLTAASGNTIYFGEGSWLTVV.

V gene TRBV29-1 combines with J gene TRBJ1-2, with D perhaps TRBD1 (5 bases). Germline V CDR1 and CDR2: SQVTM, ANQGSEA. The V end lost 5 bases, the J end lost 0 bases, and 22 bases lay between the germline ends. The CDR3 spans 17 residues. In DNA form, the CDR3 reads TGCAGCGTTCGGCCGAGTGTTGGAGGGGATCCTAACTATGGCTACACCTTC. It encodes CSVRPSVGGDPNYGYTF.

The gene calls are TRBV19 and TRBJ2-7, with D hard to call. The V gene's germline CDR1 is LNHDA and CDR2 SQIVND (reference sequence). V lost 3 bases to trimming and J lost 6 bases, with 6 bases between them. This CDR3 has 11 residues. The CDR3 sequence is CASSIGLEQYF. CDR3 bases: TGTGCCAGTAGTATCGGTCTCGAGCAGTACTTC.

This chain uses TRBV19 with TRBJ1-2; perhaps TRBD1 as D (6 bases). Germline lookup yields CDR1 LNHDA and CDR2 SQIVND (reference sequence). The CDR3 loop spans 15 amino acids. V was cut by 5 bases and J by 2 bases, with 15 bases left in between. The CDR3: CASSGGWDGNYGYTF. The CDR3 nucleotides read TGTGCCAGTAGTGGGGGCTGGGACGGAAACTATGGCTACACCTTC.

The gene calls are TRBV24-1 and TRBJ2-1; TRBD2 agrees at 9 bases. This CDR3 has 18 residues. Germline V lookup: CDR1 KGHDR, CDR2 SFDVKD. After removal of 2 bases from V and 0 bases from J, the junction contained 7 bases not matched to a gene. CDR3 sequence: CATSDSQPSGDSYNEQFF. The CDR3 region has the DNA TGTGCCACCAGTGATTCCCAACCTAGCGGGGACTCCTACAATGAGCAGTTCTTC.

This chain connects TRBV7-8 to TRBJ1-2, with TRBD1 matching 11 bases. V dropped 5 bases and J dropped 8; count of bases not matched to a gene: 7. The CDR3 has 14 residues. CDR1 is SGHVS and CDR2 is FQNEAQ in the germline V gene. CDR3 sequence (DNA): TGTGCCAGCAGCCCCCAGGGACAGGGGGAAGGCTACACCTTC. This codes for CASSPQGQGEGYTF.

The chain links TRBV12-3 or TRBV12-4 to TRBJ1-4; no reliable D call. Trimming removed 5 bases from V and 8 bases from J, with 12 bases in between. The CDR3 has 13 residues. Here the CDR3 reads CASSGTRYEKLFF. The CDR3 nucleotides are TGTGCCAGCAGTGGTACGAGGTACGAAAAACTGTTTTTT.

This clone has more than one count but fewer than ten. J is TRBJ2-7 and V is TRBV4-1; 10 nucleotides match TRBD2. J gave up 3 bases and V 1 base, and 0 bases lay outside the gene matches. The CDR3 totals 14 residues. The germline CDR1 and CDR2 sequences are MGHRA and YSYEKL. The CDR3 reads CASSQASGSYEQYF. CDR3 DNA: TGCGCCAGCAGCCAAGCTAGCGGGAGCTACGAGCAGTACTTC.

The CDR3 is CASSRGQTVTDTQYF. The CDR3 coding sequence is TGCGCCAGCAGCCGCGGACAGACAGTCACAGATACGCAGTATTTT. The chain employs TRBV4-3 and TRBJ2-3; possible D gene TRBD1, 6 bases. Trimming removed 4 bases from V and 2 bases from J, with 13 bases in between. This CDR3 has 15 amino acids. In germline, CDR1 is LGHNA, CDR2 YSLEER.

The chain joins TRBV2 to TRBJ1-4; 10 positions agree with TRBD1. CDR1 SNHLY and CDR2 FYNNEI come from the germline V gene. The CDR3 spans 14 residues. V trimming: 8 bases; J trimming: 8 bases; junction bases outside the gene matches: 8. The CDR3 is CASDAGTGVEKLFF. DNA for the CDR3: TGTGCCAGCGACGCCGGGACAGGGGTAGAAAAACTGTTTTTT.

J is TRBJ1-2 and V is TRBV7-9, with D unclear. The germline gives CDR1 SEHNR, CDR2 FQNEAQ (reference sequence). Trimming removed 7 bases at V and 4 bases at J, with 16 bases between. The CDR3 has 14 residues. This CDR3 is CASNELGRPYGYTF. The CDR3 region has the DNA TGTGCCAGCAACGAATTGGGCAGGCCCTATGGCTACACCTTC.

The chain links TRBV15 to TRBJ1-6, with TRBD1 as a possible D gene (6 bases). The CDR3 is 16 amino acids. Germline-derived CDR1 and CDR2 are LNHNV and YYDKDF (reference sequence). V was shortened by 4 bases and J by 8 bases, with 18 bases between the two germline ends. The CDR3 nucleotides read TGTGCCACCAGCATCGGCGCGGGGGCCAGATATTCACCCCTCCACTTT. Protein: CATSIGAGARYSPLHF.

CDR3 amino acids: CASSSRDRGGSQPQHF. As DNA, the CDR3 is TGTGCCAGCAGCAGCCGGGACAGGGGAGGGAGCCAGCCCCAGCATTTT. J is TRBJ1-5 and V is TRBV5-6; the match to TRBD1 covers 10 bases. Per the germline V gene, CDR1 is SGHDT and CDR2 is YYEEEE. CDR3 length: 16 residues. Unmatched junction bases numbered 11, after V lost 4 bases and J lost 7 bases.

This chain's CDR3 is CASRRDTQETQYF. In DNA form, the CDR3 reads TGCGCCAGCAGGAGGGACACACAAGAGACCCAGTACTTC. The V call is TRBV5-1, the J call TRBJ2-5; possible D gene TRBD1, 6 bases. The CDR3 runs to 13 residues. V was trimmed by 5 bases and J by 2 bases, leaving 10 bases between them. From germline, CDR1 is SGHRS and CDR2 YFSETQ.